A selection of T cell receptor beta chains follows, all from one sample in a study of early T cells in non-severe SARS-CoV-2 infection. TCRdb re-analysed the 5' RACE reads in MiXCR, keeping a single row per CDR3 protein. The table shows about 23,000 distinct CDR3 sequences, with 5% to 5.5% occurring only once. The sequencing input was whole blood. The receptor set was obtained from an adult who was a healthcare worker with PCR-confirmed SARS-CoV-2 infection or an uninfected control (not recorded which). Both conserved end residues are part of each CDR3. A D gene is named only where the DNA matches it firmly. Size tells how often a clone was seen (once, few, many) or the class of an expanded clone, and some rows leave it out.

clone size	J gene	V gene	D gene	CDR3 protein	CDR3 DNA
many	TRBJ1-2	TRBV19	.	CASSIVGKDYGYTF	TGTGCCAGTAGTATAGTCGGGAAGGACTATGGCTACACCTTC
many	TRBJ2-7	TRBV25-1	TRBD1	CASSFFGTATYEQYF	TGTGCCAGCAGTTTCTTCGGGACAGCTACCTACGAGCAGTACTTC
few	TRBJ2-7	TRBV13	.	CASSQKGSYEQYF	TGTGCCAGCAGCCAAAAGGGGTCCTACGAGCAGTACTTC
many	TRBJ2-1	TRBV5-6	TRBD1	CASSLLGWTGTGGDEQFF	TGTGCCAGCAGCTTGTTAGGGTGGACCGGGACAGGGGGAGATGAGCAGTTCTTC
many	TRBJ2-5	TRBV6-4	.	CASSEEAGWQETQYF	TGTGCCAGCAGTGAGGAGGCGGGATGGCAAGAGACCCAGTACTTC
many	TRBJ2-1	TRBV20-1	TRBD2	CSARQSAREGLNEQFF	TGCAGTGCTAGACAGTCCGCGCGGGAGGGCCTCAATGAGCAGTTCTTC
many	TRBJ1-2	TRBV29-1	.	CSVEEQANYGYTF	TGCAGCGTTGAAGAACAAGCTAACTATGGCTACACCTTC
many	TRBJ2-5	TRBV20-1	.	CSARDYQETQYF	TGCAGTGCTCGGGACTACCAAGAGACCCAGTACTTC
.	TRBJ2-7	TRBV11-2	TRBD1	CASSSRTGTGTYEQYF	TGTGCCAGCAGCTCCAGGACCGGGACAGGGACCTACGAGCAGTACTTC
many	TRBJ2-3	TRBV5-1	.	CASSLGPPHLTDTQYF	TGCGCCAGCAGCTTGGGACCACCGCACCTCACAGATACGCAGTATTTT
.	TRBJ1-2	TRBV24-1	.	CATSDFLRGYTF	TGTGCCACCAGTGATTTCCTCCGGGGCTACACCTTC
many	TRBJ2-2	TRBV15	.	CATSRDPSSAAGELFF	TGTGCCACCAGCAGAGATCCCTCTAGCGCGGCCGGGGAGCTGTTTTTT
few	TRBJ1-2	TRBV11-2	.	CASSYLFLTGDANYGYTF	TGTGCCAGCAGCTACCTTTTCCTCACAGGCGATGCTAACTATGGCTACACCTTC
many	TRBJ2-5	TRBV11-2	.	CASTLVGQGETQYF	TGTGCCAGCACCCTCGTGGGGCAGGGGGAGACCCAGTACTTC
many	TRBJ2-1	TRBV11-2	.	CASSFSRNNEQFF	TGTGCCAGCAGCTTCAGCAGGAACAATGAGCAGTTCTTC
many	TRBJ2-1	TRBV5-4	TRBD2	CASSSNSGGDEQFF	TGTGCCAGCAGCTCCAATTCCGGGGGGGATGAGCAGTTCTTC
many	TRBJ1-4	TRBV29-1	TRBD1	CSARQGPEKLFF	TGCAGCGCCCGACAGGGTCCCGAAAAACTGTTTTTT
many	TRBJ2-1	TRBV10-3	TRBD2	CATRGVAGDNEQFF	TGTGCCACCCGCGGGGTAGCGGGTGACAATGAGCAGTTCTTC
many	TRBJ2-7	TRBV12-3/TRBV12-4	TRBD1	CAIGTGGYEQYF	TGTGCCATCGGGACAGGGGGCTACGAGCAGTACTTC
.	TRBJ2-3	TRBV7-9	TRBD2	CASSLGTSGRDTQYF	TGTGCCAGCAGCTTAGGGACTAGCGGGAGAGATACGCAGTATTTT
many	TRBJ2-1	TRBV30	.	CAWTVRGYNEQFF	TGTGCCTGGACAGTACGGGGGTACAATGAGCAGTTCTTC
many	TRBJ2-5	TRBV7-9	.	CAGQGVGETQYF	TGTGCCGGCCAGGGAGTAGGGGAGACCCAGTACTTC
many	TRBJ2-1	TRBV27	TRBD1	CASSLLRQGDEQFF	TGTGCCAGCAGTTTATTGAGACAGGGAGATGAGCAGTTCTTC
many	TRBJ1-5	TRBV27	.	CASSTARVGNSNQPQHF	TGTGCCAGCAGTACCGCCCGCGTGGGGAATAGCAATCAGCCCCAGCATTTT
many	TRBJ2-4	TRBV6-2/TRBV6-3	.	CASMGRTSKNIQYF	TGTGCCAGCATGGGGAGAACGTCCAAAAACATTCAGTACTTC
.	TRBJ2-5	TRBV29-1	TRBD2	CSVDPSGMETQYF	TGCAGCGTTGACCCTAGCGGGATGGAGACCCAGTACTTC
many	TRBJ2-7	TRBV20-1	TRBD1	CSAPRDRSYEQYF	TGCAGTGCCCCGAGGGACAGGAGCTACGAGCAGTACTTC
many	TRBJ2-3	TRBV28	.	CASSLPGSTDTQYF	TGTGCCAGCAGTTTACCGGGTAGCACAGATACGCAGTATTTT
.	TRBJ1-3	TRBV7-9	.	CASSWRIGGQADGNTIYF	TGTGCCAGCAGCTGGCGAATAGGGGGGCAGGCTGATGGAAACACCATATATTTT
many	TRBJ1-5	TRBV12-3/TRBV12-4	TRBD1	CASRAQGRNQPQHF	TGTGCCAGCAGGGCACAGGGGCGCAATCAGCCCCAGCATTTT
few	TRBJ2-2	TRBV5-4	TRBD2	CASSLDAGANTGELFF	TGTGCCAGCAGCTTGGACGCGGGAGCGAACACCGGGGAGCTGTTTTTT
many	TRBJ1-2	TRBV4-3	.	CASSQDQLGGATGYTF	TGCGCCAGCAGCCAAGATCAATTGGGGGGCGCGACTGGCTACACCTTC
.	TRBJ2-1	TRBV7-2	.	CASSLMGYFDEQFF	TGTGCCAGCAGCTTAATGGGGTACTTCGATGAGCAGTTCTTC
few	TRBJ2-5	TRBV12-3/TRBV12-4	.	CASSLIGAQETQYF	TGTGCCAGCAGTTTGATAGGGGCCCAAGAGACCCAGTACTTC
few	TRBJ2-1	TRBV19	TRBD2	CASSPHPRLAGDSRSSYNEQFF	TGTGCCAGTAGTCCCCACCCGAGACTAGCGGGAGATTCTCGTTCCTCCTACAATGAGCAGTTCTTC
.	TRBJ2-5	TRBV6-5	.	CASSPQSSGETQYF	TGTGCCAGCAGCCCCCAGTCCAGCGGGGAGACCCAGTACTTC
many	TRBJ2-5	TRBV6-2/TRBV6-3	.	CASSYRHRDQETQYF	TGTGCCAGCAGTTACCGCCACAGGGACCAAGAGACCCAGTACTTC
many	TRBJ1-1	TRBV30	.	CAWNRLNTEAFF	TGTGCCTGGAATCGTCTGAACACTGAAGCTTTCTTT
medium-sized	TRBJ2-2	TRBV21-1	.	CASSKGDRMTGELFF	TGTGCCAGCAGCAAGGGGGACAGGATGACCGGGGAGCTGTTTTTT
many	TRBJ1-5	TRBV7-2	TRBD1	CASSSPPGQFDQPQHF	TGTGCCAGCAGCTCCCCCCCGGGACAGTTCGATCAGCCCCAGCATTTT
.	TRBJ2-3	TRBV20-1	.	CSALDTGTDTQYF	TGCAGTGCTTTAGACACAGGGACAGATACGCAGTATTTT
many	TRBJ2-1	TRBV20-1	TRBD2	CSARVGSGGLSYNEQFF	TGCAGTGCTAGAGTTGGTAGCGGGGGGCTATCCTACAATGAGCAGTTCTTC
many	TRBJ2-1	TRBV20-1	TRBD2	CSARVRAGANYNEQFF	TGCAGTGCTAGAGTTAGAGCGGGAGCCAACTACAATGAGCAGTTCTTC
many	TRBJ2-5	TRBV28	TRBD2	CASSALWASGEETQYF	TGTGCCAGCAGTGCTTTATGGGCTAGCGGGGAAGAGACCCAGTACTTC
many	TRBJ1-6	TRBV20-1	TRBD1	CSARLTGGSENSPLHF	TGCAGTGCAAGACTGACAGGGGGGTCGGAAAATTCACCCCTCCACTTT
medium-sized	TRBJ1-5	TRBV20-1	.	CSAKEGSQPQHF	TGCAGTGCCAAGGAGGGGAGTCAGCCCCAGCATTTT
many	TRBJ2-1	TRBV19	TRBD2	CASSISASGYNEQFF	TGTGCCAGTAGTATCTCGGCTAGCGGCTACAATGAGCAGTTCTTC
many	TRBJ1-6	TRBV2	.	CASSEGTSYDNSPLHF	TGTGCCAGCAGTGAAGGGACCTCTTACGATAATTCACCCCTCCACTTT
many	TRBJ2-2	TRBV5-1	.	CASSLRTADTGELFF	TGCGCCAGCAGCTTGAGGACAGCGGACACCGGGGAGCTGTTTTTT
many	TRBJ1-5	TRBV6-4	.	CASNGAESNQPQHF	TGTGCCAGCAACGGAGCGGAAAGCAATCAGCCCCAGCATTTT
.	TRBJ2-1	TRBV5-1	.	CASSPDRRKQFF	TGCGCCAGCAGCCCAGATAGGCGGAAGCAGTTCTTC
many	TRBJ2-7	TRBV6-2/TRBV6-3	.	CASSYRGASSYEQYF	TGTGCCAGCAGTTACAGAGGCGCCAGCTCCTACGAGCAGTACTTC
many	TRBJ2-7	TRBV4-2	.	CASSQDPTGSYEQYF	TGTGCCAGCAGCCAAGACCCAACAGGGTCCTACGAGCAGTACTTC
.	TRBJ2-5	TRBV9	TRBD2	CASSGGLADQETQYF	TGTGCCAGCAGCGGGGGACTAGCGGACCAAGAGACCCAGTACTTC
many	TRBJ2-3	TRBV20-1	.	CSASSSSADTQYF	TGCAGTGCTAGTTCTTCGAGCGCAGATACGCAGTATTTT
.	TRBJ2-5	TRBV5-1	TRBD1	CASSPGGRSRGETQYF	TGCGCCAGCAGCCCAGGGGGCCGATCGCGAGGGGAGACCCAGTACTTC
many	TRBJ2-3	TRBV12-3/TRBV12-4	.	CASSLEGASTDTQYF	TGTGCCAGCAGTTTGGAGGGAGCCAGCACAGATACGCAGTATTTT